This paragraph reports one TCR beta chain. This clone has a single count. Its target antigen remains unknown. No per-base quality is available; no much larger clone lies one base away. TCRbeta CDR3 regions were amplified from genomic DNA using the immunoSEQ Assay, a bias-controlled multiplex PCR. The published analysis was carried out like this. The number of nucleated cells in each sample was estimated from the amplification of reference gene primers within the assay. Sequence reads were collapsed and filtered to measure the absolute abundance of every unique TCRbeta CDR3 rearrangement. Productive Simpson clonality was computed per sample as the square root of Simpson's diversity index over productive rearrangements. TCRdb carries this immuneACCESS record with in-frame sequences only. Its versions omit some clonotypes, under half of them owing to an unresolved V gene in the studies checked, with the rest unexplained. That table furnishes V, J and clone size, whereas the DNA furnished D and trimming. The sample table records fewer than 150,000 clones; about 72% of these occur just once. The ten largest clones capture 11% of the sample.

The record originates from a study of blood T cell repertoires in COVID-19 (dated by TCRdb to the early 2020s). The study in broad terms: The collaborator samples originated in the United States, Italy and Spain and spanned the acute and convalescent phases of COVID-19. The material from the prospective study consisted of cDNA or gDNA derived from T cells, B-cell-depleted T cells, or PBMCs. Subjects who had been exposed to COVID-19, were actively infected with it, or had recovered from it provided the deeply sampled blood TCRbeta repertoires that made up the dataset. The repertoires were released in a freely available public database intended as a resource for research on the immune response to SARS-CoV-2. The samples were drawn from the first 160 participants of the ongoing ImmuneRACE study and from over a thousand subjects provided by 6 global collaborators. Nearly every sample came with metadata listing a de-identified subject ID, COVID-19 status, age in years and sex. Where HLA class I and class II types were available, the types were taken from metadata supplied by the sample provider, not from assay-based typing. What the research found in general, with its limitations: The amount of clinical and demographic metadata varied by source and participant and was provided uncurated.

V drops 5 bases and J drops 2 bases, leaving 13 bases in between. CDR1 and CDR2, per the germline V gene, are SGHTA and FQGNSA. Measured from the cysteine to the phenylalanine, the CDR3 is 15 residues long. Just the 45-base CDR3 DNA is kept, in frame starting at base 1. Samples from volunteer blood donors who had recovered from COVID-19 were contributed by a second Seattle source. Whole blood was collected in K2EDTA tubes by collaborating institutions according to the institutions' own protocols. For TCRbeta analysis, collaborators shipped samples in one of three forms: frozen whole blood, isolated PBMCs, or DNA extracted from either of those sample types.

Recombination connected TRBV7-2 to TRBJ2-1; a tentative D match to TRBD1 spans 5 bases. Sequencing was carried out using peripheral blood. This TCR came from a man between 60 and 70 years old who had recovered from COVID-19. The CDR3 protein sequence reads: CASSIDSGTYNEQFF. The DNA sequence follows: TGTGCCAGCAGCATCGACAGTGGGACCTACAATGAGCAGTTCTTC.